One and the same sample provided the 3 T cell receptor beta chains below, sequenced in a study of T cell repertoires in cytomegalovirus infection. Via MiXCR, TCRdb re-called the reads, giving one row per CDR3 protein. The sample lists tens of thousands of distinct CDR3 sequences, 4% seen once, with roughly 22% in the top ten. Material for sequencing was PBMCs. Every receptor here comes from a human donor in good health (CMV status not recorded). Some clones in this sample may be carry-over from other donors' samples.

As regards this clonotype: One base away lies a much larger clone, so this may be a sequencing read error. The chain carries TRBV28 and TRBJ2-4, with 10 bases that match TRBD1. Germline CDR1 MDHEN, CDR2 SYDVKM. The CDR3 extends over 17 amino acids. With V trimmed by 6 bases and J by 1 base, 9 bases remained unmatched. The CDR3 reads CASRKGQGKIAKNIQYF. CDR3 in DNA: TGTGCCAGCAGGAAGGGACAGGGGAAGATTGCCAAAAACATTCAGTACTTC.

The CDR3 region is CASSGPGRDGYTF. The CDR3 DNA reads as TGTGCCAGCAGCGGCCCGGGGCGGGATGGCTACACCTTC. This chain joins TRBV7-2 and TRBJ1-2, with a possible D match to TRBD1 (5 bases). V gave up 5 bases and J gave up 6 bases, with 13 bases separating them. CDR3 size: 13 residues. Germline CDR1 reads SGHTA; CDR2 reads FQGNSA.

This clonotype was observed at least ten times. This chain uses TRBV7-2 with TRBJ2-7; 12 nucleotides match TRBD2. Germline CDR1 SGHTA, CDR2 FQGNSA. This CDR3 is 14 amino acids long. V dropped 7 bases and J dropped 7; count of bases not matched to a gene: 8. CDR3 loop: CASNLAGGPGEQYF. The CDR3 DNA reads as TGTGCCAGCAACCTAGCGGGAGGGCCGGGGGAGCAGTACTTC.